The clone carrying this T cell receptor (beta chain) has only a few counts. Antigen unknown. The source of the sample is a study of T cells after yellow fever vaccination. Study observations and caveats: Bulk-population clonotypes that are abundant could appear as contaminants in FACS-sorted repertoires.

TCRdb analysed the 5' RACE reads with MiXCR anew, one entry per CDR3 protein. The table shows just under 600,000 distinct CDR3 sequences, with 13% occurring only once. V lost 0 bases, J lost 0 bases, and 12 bases stayed unmatched. The V gene's germline CDR1 is SGDLS and CDR2 YYNGEE. CDR3 size: 19 residues. The chain recombines TRBV9 with TRBJ2-1; 7 bases match TRBD2. Source: PBMCs, taken on the day of the yellow fever booster vaccination. This clonotype was obtained from a man younger than 45 who received the YFV17D yellow fever vaccine. The CDR3 region is CASSVGGLAEGSSYNEQFF. DNA of the CDR3: TGTGCCAGCAGCGTAGGAGGGCTAGCGGAAGGGAGCTCCTACAATGAGCAGTTCTTC.